One and the same sample provided the 22 T cell receptor beta chains below, sequenced in a study of shared clonotypes between healthy human individuals. Generated by immunoSEQ multiplex PCR, the TCRdb table keeps only in-frame clones and is missing some. The top ten clones hold roughly 1.2% of a sample with about 1.5 million clones, roughly 97% of them seen once. Material: naive CD4+ T cells sorted from blood. Described subset: CD45RA+ positively selected. Receptor source: a man aged 25 to 40 in good health.

The rearrangement links TRBV9 to TRBJ2-1, with 11 bases lining up with TRBD2. This CDR3 has 17 amino acids. J gave up 6 bases and V 1 base, and 9 bases lay outside the gene matches. In germline, CDR1 is SGDLS, CDR2 YYNGEE. CDR3 loop: CASSVWVTSGALNEQFF. The CDR3 DNA follows: TGTGCCAGCAGCGTATGGGTGACTAGCGGGGCCCTCAATGAGCAGTTCTTC. The full variable domain, rest sourced from reference TRBV9 and TRBJ2-1, is DSGVTQTPKHLITATGQRVTLRCSPRSGDLSVYWYQQSLDQGLQFLIQYYNGEERAKGNILERFSAQQFPDLHSELNLSSLELGDSALYFCASSVWVTSGALNEQFFGPGTRLTVL.

This clone was recorded once. V gene TRBV2 combines with J gene TRBJ1-4; D gene uncertain. V lost 1 base, J lost 0 bases, and 6 bases lay in between. The CDR3 is 15 residues long. The germline CDR1 and CDR2 sequences are SNHLY and FYNNEI. The CDR3 loop reads CASSEGRATNEKLFF. The CDR3 nucleotides are TGTGCCAGCAGTGAAGGCCGAGCAACTAATGAAAAACTGTTTTTT.

The chain carries TRBV6-1 and TRBJ2-5, with 8 bases matching TRBD2. V lost 8 bases to trimming and J lost 2 bases; unmatched junction nucleotides: 4. Germline lookup yields CDR1 MNHNS and CDR2 SASEGT. The CDR3 sequence is 13 residues long. The CDR3 loop reads CASGTSEQETQYF. CDR3 coding DNA: TGTGCCAGCGGGACTAGTGAACAAGAGACCCAGTACTTC.

This clone appeared many times. The V gene is TRBV4-3, the J gene TRBJ2-3; possibly TRBD2 for D (6 bases). Germline CDR1 and CDR2: LGHNA and YSLEER. Trimming stripped 3 bases from V and 0 bases from J, with 13 bases between. CDR3 size: 16 residues. This CDR3 is CASSHGIAASTDTQYF. The CDR3 DNA sequence: TGCGCCAGCAGCCATGGAATAGCGGCTAGCACAGATACGCAGTATTTT.

Comment on this clone: The sample carries other DNA sequences with the same CDR3. The chain recombines TRBV27 with TRBJ2-1; 8 bases fit TRBD2. The germline CDR1 and CDR2 sequences are MNHEY and SMNVEV (reference sequence). The V and J ends lost 6 bases and 0 bases, in that order; junction bases with no gene match: 4. This CDR3 has 15 residues. CDR3 sequence (DNA): TGTGCCAGCAGCTCGAGCGGGAGCTCCTACAATGAGCAGTTCTTC. Its translation is CASSSSGSSYNEQFF.

The V call is TRBV19, the J call TRBJ1-3, with D possibly matching TRBD1 (5 bases). V shed 6 bases and J shed 1 base, with 19 bases lying between them. The germline V gene encodes CDR1 LNHDA and CDR2 SQIVND (reference sequence). The CDR3 extends over 17 amino acids. The CDR3 nucleotides are TGTGCCAGTAGCGACCTGGGAAGGGGACGTTCTGGAAACACCATATATTTT. Translation gives CASSDLGRGRSGNTIYF.

CDR3 region: CASSLRQGWHTEAFF. The CDR3, as DNA: TGTGCCAGCAGTTTAAGACAGGGTTGGCACACTGAAGCTTTCTTT. This chain links TRBV28 with TRBJ1-1; TRBD1 matches at 7 bases. The junction had 6 bases not matched to a gene; V was cut back by 2 bases and J by 3 bases. This CDR3 is built from 15 residues. Germline V CDR1 and CDR2: MDHEN, SYDVKM.

This chain joins TRBV19 and TRBJ1-1; D is perhaps TRBD1 (6 bases). This CDR3 has 14 residues. The V end lost 3 bases, the J end lost 6 bases, and 14 bases lay between the germline ends. The germline V gene has CDR1 LNHDA and CDR2 SQIVND (reference sequence). The CDR3 is CASSIPTGQAEAFF. CDR3 nucleotide sequence: TGTGCCAGTAGTATTCCCACAGGGCAGGCTGAAGCTTTCTTT.

The chain has TRBV19 and TRBJ1-5; possibly TRBD1 for D (6 bases). Trimming cost V 3 bases and J 2 bases, with 11 bases left between them. The CDR3 has 15 amino acids. The germline gives CDR1 LNHDA, CDR2 SQIVND (reference sequence). CDR3 residues: CASSIRTVRNQPQHF. The CDR3 DNA reads TGTGCCAGTAGTATCAGGACAGTCCGCAATCAGCCCCAGCATTTT.

V and J are TRBV28 and TRBJ2-7; TRBD2 matches at 10 bases. The length of the CDR3 is 14 residues. Germline CDR1 is MDHEN and CDR2 is SYDVKM. V was clipped by 7 bases and J by 2 bases; unmatched bases: 5. CDR3 protein: CASNGSGRTYEQYF. In DNA form, the CDR3 reads TGTGCCAGCAATGGTAGCGGGAGGACCTACGAGCAGTACTTC.

This clone was seen once. The rearrangement joins TRBV5-1 to TRBJ2-5, with D perhaps matching TRBD1 (5 bases). The V end was cut by 0 bases, the J end by 4 bases, with 13 bases between. The CDR3 contains 15 residues. Per germline, CDR1 SGHRS and CDR2 YFSETQ. CDR3 DNA sequence: TGCGCCAGCAGCTTGGCCGCGCAGGGTGGAGAGACCCAGTACTTC. Translating it yields CASSLAAQGGETQYF.

The chain uses TRBV7-2 and TRBJ1-1; 7 bases are a match to TRBD1. The germline V gene has CDR1 SGHTA and CDR2 FQGNSA. V lost 7 bases, J lost 8 bases, and 13 bases stayed unmatched. There are 14 residues in the CDR3. As DNA, the CDR3 is TGTGCCAGCATCCGCACCACAGGGGTTCAGGAAGCTTTCTTT. This translates into CASIRTTGVQEAFF.

The chain combines TRBV2 with TRBJ1-4; the D is unclear. This CDR3 has 13 amino acids. Germline V gives CDR1 SNHLY, CDR2 FYNNEI. Trimming removed 7 bases from V and 4 bases from J, with 10 bases in between. The CDR3: CASMGGYNEKLFF. CDR3 in DNA: TGTGCCAGCATGGGAGGGTATAATGAAAAACTGTTTTTT.

This clone was picked up one time. This chain joins TRBV5-4 and TRBJ1-4; TRBD1 matches at 7 bases. This CDR3 region has 18 residues. V shed 4 bases, J shed 0 bases, and the junction held 12 bases outside the gene matches. The germline CDR1 and CDR2 sequences are SGHNT and YYREEE (reference sequence). CDR3 DNA sequence: TGTGCCAGCAGCAGACGATCCGGGACAGCCTCAACTAATGAAAAACTGTTTTTT. It codes for CASSRRSGTASTNEKLFF.

The rearrangement uses TRBV4-1 and TRBJ2-7; the match to TRBD1 covers 9 bases. Per germline, CDR1 MGHRA and CDR2 YSYEKL. The CDR3 totals 15 residues. The V and J ends lost 4 bases and 7 bases, in that order; junction bases with no gene match: 11. As DNA, the CDR3 is TGCGCCAGCAGCCCCACCGGGACAGGGACCTTGGAGCAGTACTTC. It encodes CASSPTGTGTLEQYF.

The V and J genes are TRBV28 and TRBJ2-2, with D maybe TRBD1 (5 bases). Germline CDR1 and CDR2: MDHEN and SYDVKM. This CDR3 is 15 amino acids long. The germline V and J ends were trimmed by 2 bases and 5 bases, with 12 bases remaining between them. As DNA, the CDR3 is TGTGCCAGCAGTTTACCAGGGCCCGGGACCGGGGAGCTGTTTTTT. This gives the protein CASSLPGPGTGELFF.

This clone was counted a single time. The rearrangement uses TRBV2 and TRBJ1-3, with 9 nucleotides matching TRBD1. With 8 bases clipped from V and 2 bases from J, the junction kept 4 bases outside the gene matches. The CDR3 is 14 residues long. Germline V CDR1 and CDR2: SNHLY, FYNNEI. CDR3 in amino acids: CASGRQGAGNTIYF. CDR3 nucleotide sequence: TGTGCCAGCGGAAGACAGGGGGCTGGAAACACCATATATTTT.

The chain employs TRBV18 and TRBJ1-5, with D possibly matching TRBD1 (5 bases). V gave up 0 bases and J gave up 0 bases, with 12 bases separating them. Germline lookup yields CDR1 KGHSH and CDR2 LQKENI. This CDR3 contains 17 residues. The DNA of the CDR3 is TGTGCCAGCTCACCACCTTTCACAGGAGTTAGCAATCAGCCCCAGCATTTT. Encoded protein: CASSPPFTGVSNQPQHF.

This sequence joins TRBV9 and TRBJ2-5, with 8 bases that match TRBD2. Trimming took 0 bases from V and 3 from J; bases not matched to a gene: 1. The CDR3 runs to 14 residues. Germline lookup yields CDR1 SGDLS and CDR2 YYNGEE. The CDR3 loop reads CASSVEGLEETQYF. The CDR3 coding sequence is TGTGCCAGCAGCGTAGAGGGACTAGAAGAGACCCAGTACTTC.

The J gene is TRBJ2-3, the V gene TRBV4-1; TRBD2 agrees at 13 bases. Per germline, CDR1 MGHRA and CDR2 YSYEKL. With 4 bases clipped from V and 2 bases from J, the junction kept 15 bases outside the gene matches. CDR3 length: 20 amino acids. The CDR3 is CASSPRTSGRRGRFTDTQYF. The CDR3 coding sequence is TGCGCCAGCAGCCCAAGGACTAGCGGGAGACGGGGCCGCTTCACAGATACGCAGTATTTT.

The CDR3 region is CASSLVGGTSTDTQYF. The DNA for the CDR3 is TGTGCCAGCAGCTTAGTTGGGGGTACTAGCACAGATACGCAGTATTTT. V and J are TRBV7-2 and TRBJ2-3; D may be TRBD1 or TRBD2 (5 bases each). The length of the CDR3 is 16 residues. Germline CDR1 reads SGHTA; CDR2 reads FQGNSA. V was cut by 1 base and J by 0 bases, with 11 bases left in between. Combining the CDR3 with reference TRBV7-2 and TRBJ2-3 gives the whole variable domain GAGVSQSPSNKVTEKGKDVELRCDPISGHTALYWYRQSLGQGLEFLIYFQGNSAPDKSGLPSDRFSAERTGGSVSTLTIQRTQQEDSAVYLCASSLVGGTSTDTQYFGPGTRLTVL.

As for this clone: Its ends do not fully match the called genes, so a read error is possible. This chain joins TRBV10-1 and TRBJ2-1; 12 bases map to TRBD1. This CDR3 is built from 16 residues. Germline lookup yields CDR1 WNHNN and CDR2 SYGVQD (reference sequence). The CDR3 protein is CASRPGTGGDYNEQFF. The DNA for the CDR3 is TGCGCCAGCCGGCCCGGGACAGGGGGCGATTACAACGAGCAGTTCTTC.